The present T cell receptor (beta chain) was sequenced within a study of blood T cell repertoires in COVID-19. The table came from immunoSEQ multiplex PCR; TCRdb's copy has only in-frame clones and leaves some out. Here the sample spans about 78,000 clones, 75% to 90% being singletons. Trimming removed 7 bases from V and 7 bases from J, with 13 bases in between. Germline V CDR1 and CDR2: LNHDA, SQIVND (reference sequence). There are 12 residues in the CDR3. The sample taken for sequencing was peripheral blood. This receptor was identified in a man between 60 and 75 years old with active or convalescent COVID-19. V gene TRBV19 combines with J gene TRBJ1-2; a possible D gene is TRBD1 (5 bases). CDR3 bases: TGTGCCAGTATGCCCCAGGGAGGTGGCTACACCTTC. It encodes CASMPQGGGYTF.